This TCR beta chain was observed in a study of cytomegalovirus exposure and HLA in healthy donors. CDR1 is SGHVS, CDR2 FQNEAQ, per germline. V dropped 3 bases and J dropped 4; count of bases not matched to a gene: 4. The CDR3 spans 15 residues. Primers: 60 Vbeta forward and 13 Jbeta reverse. Sequenced by immunoSEQ multiplex PCR; TCRdb stores in-frame clones only, minus some. The top ten hold 0.55% to 0.7% of the sample, which has roughly 200,000 clones, roughly 79% seen once. The V gene is TRBV7-8, the J gene TRBJ1-2; TRBD1 matches 11 bases. The sequenced sample consisted of PBMCs. The TCR sequence derives from a woman aged 40 to 50 in good health and CMV-seronegative. The CDR3 DNA reads as TGTGCCAGCAGCTTTGGACAGGGGGCTGGCTATGGCTACACCTTC. Protein: CASSFGQGAGYGYTF.